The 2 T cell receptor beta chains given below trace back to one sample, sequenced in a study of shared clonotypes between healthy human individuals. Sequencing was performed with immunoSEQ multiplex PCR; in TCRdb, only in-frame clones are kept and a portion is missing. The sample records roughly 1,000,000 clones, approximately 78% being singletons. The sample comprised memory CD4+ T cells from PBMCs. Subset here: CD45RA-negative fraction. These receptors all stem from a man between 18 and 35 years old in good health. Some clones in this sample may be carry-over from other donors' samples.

The CDR3 reads CASTSNGGTQYF. Written as DNA, the CDR3 is TGTGCCAGCACCTCTAACGGGGGTACGCAGTATTTT. The J gene is TRBJ2-3, the V gene TRBV27; a possible D gene is TRBD2 (6 bases). Trimming pared 7 bases from V and 8 bases from J, leaving 13 bases between. CDR1 is MNHEY, CDR2 SMNVEV, per germline (reference sequence). The CDR3 is 12 residues long.

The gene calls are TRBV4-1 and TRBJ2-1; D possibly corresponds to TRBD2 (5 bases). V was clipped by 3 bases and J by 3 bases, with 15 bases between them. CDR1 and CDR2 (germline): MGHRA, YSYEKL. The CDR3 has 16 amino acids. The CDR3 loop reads CASSQGLARNYNEQFF. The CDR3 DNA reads TGCGCCAGCAGCCAGGGATTAGCGAGAAACTACAATGAGCAGTTCTTC.